A single sample gave rise to the 24 T cell receptor beta chains below, sequenced in a study of spatial heterogeneity in lung cancer. No antigen is known for these receptors. Each CDR3 protein is one row after TCRdb ran MiXCR on the 5' RACE reads. The sample yields approximately 9,500 distinct CDR3 sequences, roughly 8% seen once. Points from the study as a whole: In tumors, expanded intratumoral alpha and beta TCR counts tracked mutation counts.

Time point specified: sample taken at primary tumor resection. The material was lung tumor tissue, obtained at surgery. The receptors here all came from a male donor with early-stage non-small cell lung cancer.

In its sample, this clonotype is large. This sequence joins TRBV7-6 and TRBJ2-3, with 8 bases identical to TRBD2. V lost 3 bases and J lost 3; bases outside the gene matches: 5. Germline loops: CDR1 SGHVS, CDR2 FNYEAQ. The CDR3 runs 15 residues. The CDR3 bases are TGTGCCAGCAGCTTCAGTAGCGGGATAACAGATACGCAGTATTTT. Amino acids: CASSFSSGITDTQYF.

The table lists this clonotype with many counts. The chain employs TRBV6-6 and TRBJ2-7, with 12 bases that match TRBD2. V shed 6 bases, J shed 4 bases, and the junction held 10 bases outside the gene matches. The CDR3 loop spans 16 amino acids. The germline V gene encodes CDR1 MNHNY and CDR2 SVGAGI (reference sequence). CDR3 loop: CASSPSGGAVGYEQYF. As DNA, the CDR3 is TGTGCCAGCAGCCCTAGCGGGGGGGCGGTCGGATACGAGCAGTACTTC.

There are many counts of this clonotype. The chain has TRBV27 and TRBJ1-6; maybe TRBD1 (6 bases). The germline V gene encodes CDR1 MNHEY and CDR2 SMNVEV (reference sequence). This CDR3 comprises 14 residues. The V gene lost 5 bases and the J gene lost 7 bases, with 12 bases spanning the gap. CDR3 region: CASSPWTVNSPLHF. The CDR3 DNA follows: TGTGCCAGCAGTCCCTGGACAGTAAATTCACCCCTCCACTTT.

By share, this clonotype counts as medium-sized. The gene calls are TRBV7-6 and TRBJ2-1; no clear D. Looked up from germline, CDR1 is SGHVS and CDR2 is FNYEAQ. Trimming left V 2 bases short and J 2 bases short, with 7 bases between. CDR3 length equals 14 residues. The CDR3 region has the DNA TGTGCCAGCAGCTTAAAACAGACCTACAATGAGCAGTTCTTC. Its protein is CASSLKQTYNEQFF.

The table lists this clonotype with many counts. CDR3 sequence reads: CASSLGSGYGYTF. CDR3 nucleotides: TGCGCCAGCAGCTTGGGATCCGGCTATGGCTACACCTTC. V is TRBV5-1 and J is TRBJ1-2; D uncertain. The CDR3 is 13 amino acids. Germline V gene lookup returns CDR1 SGHRS and CDR2 YFSETQ. V was cut by 0 bases and J by 4 bases, with 7 bases left in between.

In this sample, this clonotype turned up many times. The rearrangement joins TRBV28 to TRBJ2-7; D is unclear. Germline V gene sequence: CDR1 MDHEN, CDR2 SYDVKM. Trimming shortened V by 4 bases and J by 0 bases, and 10 bases separated the two germline ends. CDR3 length: 14 amino acids. The chain's CDR3 is CASSYGSLSYEQYF. In DNA form, the CDR3 reads TGTGCCAGCAGTTACGGATCCCTCTCCTACGAGCAGTACTTC.

This clonotype occurred many times. The chain combines TRBV5-4 with TRBJ2-1; TRBD2 is a possible D gene (5 bases). CDR1 is SGHNT, CDR2 YYREEE, per germline (reference sequence). With 2 bases removed from V and 0 bases from J, the gap between germline ends came to 9 bases. The CDR3 runs to 15 residues. The CDR3 DNA sequence: TGTGCCAGCAGCTTCGGCACTAGCTCCTACAATGAGCAGTTCTTC. As protein: CASSFGTSSYNEQFF. Supplemented by reference TRBV5-4 and TRBJ2-1, the full variable domain reads ETGVTQSPTHLIKTRGQQVTLRCSSQSGHNTVSWYQQALGQGPQFIFQYYREEENGRGNFPPRFSGLQFPNYSSELNVNALELDDSALYLCASSFGTSSYNEQFFGPGTRLTVL.

Sample share makes this clonotype medium-sized (0.01 to 0.1%). The CDR3 DNA reads TGTGCCAGCAGCCCCCGACAGGGGGCGAACACTGAAGCTTTCTTT. Encoded protein: CASSPRQGANTEAFF. V usage is TRBV7-2 and J usage is TRBJ1-1, with 10 bases fitting TRBD1. Germline values: CDR1 SGHTA, CDR2 FQGNSA. The CDR3 has 15 amino acids. V was clipped by 5 bases and J by 1 base; unmatched bases: 4.

Ten or more counts support this clonotype. This chain links TRBV5-1 with TRBJ2-1, with D maybe TRBD2 (6 bases). The germline V gene encodes CDR1 SGHRS and CDR2 YFSETQ. Trimming left V 2 bases short and J 5 bases short, with 11 bases between. The CDR3 is made up of 14 amino acids. CDR3 region: CASSFAGWDNEQFF. The CDR3 DNA reads TGCGCCAGCAGCTTTGCGGGATGGGACAATGAGCAGTTCTTC.

This clonotype was seen at least ten times. The chain carries TRBV5-1 and TRBJ2-5, with TRBD1 identical over 8 bases. The CDR3 loop spans 15 amino acids. V trimming: 0 bases; J trimming: 4 bases; junction bases outside the gene matches: 5. Germline values: CDR1 SGHRS, CDR2 YFSETQ. The CDR3, as DNA: TGCGCCAGCAGCTTGGCCGACAGGGGAGGAGAGACCCAGTACTTC. Translated, it gives CASSLADRGGETQYF.

This clonotype showed up many times. The J gene is TRBJ2-3, the V gene TRBV29-1, with TRBD2 identical over 7 bases. With V trimmed by 7 bases and J by 0 bases, 4 bases remained unmatched. Germline CDR1 SQVTM, CDR2 ANQGSEA. The length of the CDR3 is 13 residues. CDR3 sequence: CSANSGSTDTQYF. DNA of the CDR3: TGCAGCGCCAATAGCGGGAGCACAGATACGCAGTATTTT.

At least ten counts were recorded for this clonotype. The genes are TRBV12-3 or TRBV12-4 and TRBJ2-6, with 12 bases matching TRBD1. Germline trimming cut 7 bases from V and 4 bases from J; bases unmatched to any gene: 5. The CDR3 totals 16 residues. CDR3 DNA: TGTGCCAGCACTCGGGACAGGGGGCGCGGGGCCAACGTCCTGACTTTC. It encodes CASTRDRGRGANVLTF.

This clonotype was found many times. The rearrangement joins TRBV28 to TRBJ1-2; D unresolved. V lost 0 bases and J lost 5, with 4 bases in between. Germline V gives CDR1 MDHEN, CDR2 SYDVKM. The CDR3 is made up of 12 amino acids. This chain's CDR3 is CASSLWEYGYTF. The CDR3 DNA follows: TGTGCCAGCAGTTTATGGGAGTATGGCTACACCTTC.

This clonotype came up many times. The V gene is TRBV9, the J gene TRBJ2-2; 7 positions agree with TRBD1. CDR3 length equals 15 residues. Looked up from germline, CDR1 is SGDLS and CDR2 is YYNGEE. Trimming removed 1 base from V and 5 bases from J; junction bases left unmatched: 5. The CDR3 bases are TGTGCCAGCAGCGTAAGGGCAGGGGGAACCGGGGAGCTGTTTTTT. The encoded protein is CASSVRAGGTGELFF.

This clonotype occurred a few times. The chain links TRBV15 to TRBJ2-4; D not resolved. This CDR3 region has 15 residues. CDR1 is LNHNV, CDR2 YYDKDF, per germline (reference sequence). Trimming stripped 4 bases from V and 1 base from J, with 11 bases between. CDR3 in amino acids: CATSNPGRAKNIQYF. CDR3 DNA: TGTGCCACCAGCAACCCCGGCAGGGCCAAAAACATTCAGTACTTC.

The chain recombines TRBV7-9 with TRBJ2-6; D is ambiguous. The CDR3 totals 16 residues. With 3 bases removed from V and 1 base from J, the gap between germline ends came to 10 bases. Germline V gene data show CDR1 as SEHNR and CDR2 as FQNEAQ (reference sequence). As DNA, the CDR3 is TGTGCCAGCAGCTTCGGGCCTGAGTCTGGGGCCAACGTCCTGACTTTC. Amino acids: CASSFGPESGANVLTF.

This clonotype has at least ten counts. This chain connects TRBV5-4 to TRBJ2-5; TRBD2 matches at 8 bases. Germline CDR1 and CDR2: SGHNT and YYREEE (reference sequence). J was trimmed by 1 base and V by 4 bases; bases with no gene match: 3. This CDR3 region has 14 residues. DNA of the CDR3: TGTGCCAGCAGCCTCGGGACTAGCCAAGAGACCCAGTACTTC. This sequence encodes CASSLGTSQETQYF.

This clonotype was found many times. The chain combines TRBV7-9 with TRBJ2-5, with D unresolved. CDR1 and CDR2 from the germline V gene are SEHNR and FQNEAQ (reference sequence). Deletions cut 8 bases from V and 5 bases from J, with 9 bases between. The CDR3 runs to 11 residues. This chain's CDR3 is CASPLPETQYF. In nucleotides, the CDR3 is TGTGCCAGCCCCCTCCCGGAGACCCAGTACTTC.

V is TRBV20-1 and J is TRBJ2-1; D may be TRBD2 (6 bases). Per germline, CDR1 DFQATT and CDR2 SNEGSKA (reference sequence). There are 14 residues in the CDR3. Deletions cut 7 bases from V and 6 bases from J, with 19 bases between. CDR3: CSGQGIGSSNEQFF. The CDR3, as DNA: TGCAGTGGTCAGGGAATCGGGAGTTCCAATGAGCAGTTCTTC.

This rearrangement joins TRBV2 to TRBJ2-1, with 7 positions matching TRBD2. The CDR3 length is 15 residues. Germline V lookup: CDR1 SNHLY, CDR2 FYNNEI. V lost 5 bases to trimming and J lost 5 bases; unmatched junction nucleotides: 9. The CDR3 loop is CASSYIGTKDNEQFF. The CDR3, as DNA: TGTGCCAGCAGTTACATTGGGACTAAGGACAATGAGCAGTTCTTC.

Many counts were recorded for this clonotype. The rearrangement joins TRBV9 to TRBJ2-7; the match to TRBD1 covers 7 bases. Germline lookup yields CDR1 SGDLS and CDR2 YYNGEE. V gave up 3 bases and J gave up 2 bases; unmatched junction bases: 8. The CDR3 extends over 15 amino acids. The CDR3 is CASSATGSRAYEQYF. The CDR3 DNA sequence: TGTGCCAGCAGCGCGACAGGGAGTCGGGCCTACGAGCAGTACTTC.

This clonotype was observed many times. The rearrangement joins TRBV7-2 to TRBJ2-5, with TRBD2 as a possible D gene (6 bases). Looked up from germline, CDR1 is SGHTA and CDR2 is FQGNSA. With 2 bases removed from V and 1 base from J, the gap between germline ends came to 14 bases. The CDR3 contains 16 residues. The CDR3 reads CASSLFSTGGQETQYF. CDR3 in DNA: TGTGCCAGCAGCTTATTTTCTACCGGGGGCCAAGAGACCCAGTACTTC. Together with reference TRBV7-2 and TRBJ2-5, the CDR3 gives the full variable domain: GAGVSQSPSNKVTEKGKDVELRCDPISGHTALYWYRQSLGQGLEFLIYFQGNSAPDKSGLPSDRFSAERTGGSVSTLTIQRTQQEDSAVYLCASSLFSTGGQETQYFGPGTRLLVL.

This clonotype occurred many times. The CDR3 loop is CSVIWETTSTDTQYF. In nucleotides, the CDR3 is TGCAGCGTTATATGGGAGACAACTAGCACAGATACGCAGTATTTT. The rearrangement uses TRBV29-1 and TRBJ2-3, with D possibly being TRBD2 (5 bases). The CDR3 has 15 residues. Looked up from germline, CDR1 is SQVTM and CDR2 is ANQGSEA. The ends were cut back, 5 bases at V and 0 bases at J, with 15 bases in the middle.

The CDR3 loop reads CSARAWTGANTGELFF. CDR3 nucleotides: TGCAGTGCTAGAGCCTGGACAGGAGCGAACACCGGGGAGCTGTTTTTT. The chain is built from TRBV20-1 and TRBJ2-2; TRBD1 matches 7 bases. The ends lost 1 base at V and 0 bases at J; junction bases unmatched: 5. The length of the CDR3 is 16 residues. Germline CDR1 reads DFQATT; CDR2 reads SNEGSKA (reference sequence).